This TCR beta chain was sequenced for a study of blood T cells in healthy people across ages. The V gene's germline CDR1 is DFQATT and CDR2 SNEGSKA (reference sequence). V gave up 2 bases and J gave up 2 bases, with 12 bases separating them. This CDR3 comprises 14 residues. Through a sample-barcoded 5' primer and a J-beta primer mix, a second PCR was run for about 7 to 12 cycles. TCRdb used MiXCR to reprocess the 5' RACE reads, holding one entry per CDR3 protein. Of 600,000 to 850,000 distinct CDR3 sequences listed, approximately 25% are singletons. This clonotype appeared a few times. These data were also reused for a study on T cells of mothers and their children. In that study: A few healthy Caucasian mothers served as donors, and their six children did as well.

This chain connects TRBV20-1 to TRBJ2-5; D remains unclear. The source material was blood. The source of this sequence is a boy under 18 in good health. Written as DNA, the CDR3 is TGCAGTGCTAGATCCCTCGGGTCTCAAGAGACCCAGTACTTC. It specifies CSARSLGSQETQYF.